This is a list of T cell receptor beta chains from one sample in a study of blood T cell repertoires in COVID-19. Clones were read by immunoSEQ multiplex PCR, and TCRdb kept only the in-frame ones, dropping some. This repertoire shows around 140,000 clones, about 87% found once; its top ten account for 10%. Sequencing input: peripheral blood. These receptors originate from a man aged 45-65 years with acute or convalescent COVID-19. Each CDR3 is given with its conserved first and last residue. D genes are given only for firm matches. For some rows the clone size is stated as once, few or many, or as a class when expanded; others skip it.

v_call	j_call	d_call	clone_size	cdr3_aa	cdr3_nt
TRBV5-1	TRBJ1-1	.	.	CASSLGWERGTEAFF	TGCGCCAGCAGCTTGGGCTGGGAGCGGGGCACTGAAGCTTTCTTT
TRBV27	TRBJ1-2	.	.	CASSRSGPNYGYTF	TGTGCCAGCAGTAGGTCAGGCCCTAACTATGGCTACACCTTC
TRBV5-5	TRBJ1-4	.	.	CASSLGQSHEKLFF	TGTGCCAGCAGCTTGGGACAGAGCCATGAAAAACTGTTTTTT
TRBV9	TRBJ1-3	TRBD1	once	CASSVFAGQGLDTIYF	TGTGCCAGCAGCGTTTTTGCGGGACAGGGTCTCGACACCATATATTTT
TRBV15	TRBJ1-2	.	.	CATSNGQSTVSGYTF	TGTGCCACCAGCAATGGACAGAGCACCGTTTCGGGCTACACCTTC
TRBV3-1/TRBV3-2	TRBJ2-6	.	once	CASSHPARSAGANVLTF	TGTGCCAGCAGCCACCCTGCCAGGTCCGCCGGGGCCAACGTCCTGACTTTC
TRBV6-6	TRBJ1-1	.	.	CASSQLEGTEAFF	TGTGCCAGCAGCCAACTCGAGGGCACTGAAGCTTTCTTT
TRBV4-2	TRBJ2-7	TRBD2	.	CASSQGGAGGVDEQYF	TGTGCCAGCAGCCAAGGAGGGGCGGGGGGAGTAGACGAGCAGTACTTC
TRBV5-4	TRBJ2-1	TRBD2	.	CASSSATSGDYNEQFF	TGTGCCAGCAGCTCGGCGACTAGCGGGGATTACAATGAGCAGTTCTTC
TRBV7-2	TRBJ1-1	TRBD1	.	CASSLAGQGIPEAFF	TGTGCCAGCAGCTTAGCGGGACAGGGAATCCCTGAAGCTTTCTTT
TRBV5-1	TRBJ1-1	.	.	CASSLGGPTEAFF	TGCGCCAGCAGCTTAGGGGGACCCACTGAAGCTTTCTTT
TRBV18	TRBJ2-1	TRBD1	.	CASSLGTGGLNEQFF	TGTGCCAGCTCACTCGGGACAGGGGGCCTAAATGAGCAGTTCTTC
TRBV28	TRBJ1-1	.	.	CASSRWRERAF	TGTGCCAGCAGTAGGTGGCGGGAGCGGGCCTTT
TRBV11-2	TRBJ1-3	.	once	CASSLGRGSSGNTIYF	TGTGCCAGCAGCTTAGGGCGGGGGAGCTCTGGAAACACCATATATTTT
TRBV18	TRBJ1-5	TRBD1	.	CASSPSTGSSNQPQHF	TGTGCCAGCTCACCCTCGACAGGGAGTAGCAATCAGCCCCAGCATTTT
TRBV19	TRBJ1-2	.	.	CASSNRRYDNYGYTF	TGTGCCAGTAGTAACAGGCGGTACGATAACTATGGCTACACCTTC
TRBV7-8	TRBJ2-1	.	.	CASSLAGRVRSYEQFF	TGTGCCAGCAGCTTAGCCGGCAGGGTACGGTCTTACGAGCAGTTCTTC
TRBV24-1	TRBJ2-2	.	.	CATSRRSTGELFF	TGTGCCACCAGTCGCCGGTCCACCGGGGAGCTGTTTTTT
TRBV5-1	TRBJ2-1	.	.	CASSFEYPGPNEQFF	TGCGCCAGCAGTTTCGAGTACCCAGGGCCCAATGAGCAGTTCTTC
TRBV27	TRBJ1-2	TRBD1	.	CASARDSNYGYTF	TGTGCCAGCGCCCGGGACAGTAACTATGGCTACACCTTC
TRBV10-3	TRBJ1-3	.	.	CAISETGGVGNTIYF	TGTGCCATCAGTGAAACGGGGGGTGTCGGAAACACCATATATTTT
TRBV7-2	TRBJ2-1	TRBD1	.	CASSSQDRGHEQFF	TGTGCCAGCAGCTCCCAAGACAGGGGGCATGAGCAGTTCTTC
TRBV5-1	TRBJ1-6	.	.	CASRGMRFYNSPLHF	TGCGCCAGCAGGGGTATGCGGTTTTATAATTCACCCCTCCACTTT
TRBV10-1	TRBJ1-1	TRBD1	few	CASSEGGYRGRAFF	TGCGCCAGCAGTGAGGGGGGCTACAGGGGGCGAGCTTTCTTT
TRBV18	TRBJ1-2	.	few	CASSPLSDTYGYTF	TGTGCCAGCTCACCACTCTCCGACACCTATGGCTACACCTTC
TRBV2	TRBJ1-2	.	.	CASSETSLTRNYGYTF	TGTGCCAGCAGTGAAACCTCCCTGACAAGAAACTATGGCTACACCTTC
TRBV27	TRBJ2-1	TRBD2	.	CASSGLAGGRSSYNEQFF	TGTGCCAGCAGCGGACTAGCGGGAGGGAGGAGCTCCTACAATGAGCAGTTCTTC
TRBV28	TRBJ2-3	TRBD2	.	CASRTSGTDTQYF	TGTGCCTCTCGGACTAGCGGCACAGATACGCAGTATTTT
TRBV6-5	TRBJ1-1	.	.	CASSLRVGTEAFF	TGTGCCAGCAGTTTGAGGGTAGGCACTGAAGCTTTCTTT
TRBV6-5	TRBJ2-3	.	.	CASGGAAFPGTQYF	TGTGCCAGTGGTGGGGCGGCGTTCCCCGGTACGCAGTATTTT
TRBV13	TRBJ2-7	.	few	CASSTQVYEQYF	TGTGCCAGCAGCACCCAGGTTTACGAGCAGTACTTC
TRBV2	TRBJ2-2	TRBD1	.	CASSASRDRGYDGELFF	TGTGCCAGCAGTGCCTCACGGGACAGGGGGTATGACGGGGAGCTGTTTTTT
TRBV2	TRBJ2-7	.	.	CASSFQAGSYEQYF	TGTGCCAGCAGTTTCCAAGCCGGCTCCTACGAGCAGTACTTC
TRBV9	TRBJ2-5	TRBD2	.	CASSDTHLADGVQETQYF	TGTGCCAGCAGCGACACACATCTAGCGGATGGGGTCCAAGAGACCCAGTACTTC
TRBV27	TRBJ2-3	.	.	CASSLVSSDTQYF	TGTGCCAGCAGCTTGGTATCGAGCGATACGCAGTATTTT
TRBV4-1	TRBJ1-5	.	.	CASSQDPFSVISPLHF	TGCGCCAGCAGCCAAGATCCTTTCAGCGTGATCAGCCCCCTGCATTTT
TRBV5-6	TRBJ1-1	TRBD1	.	CASRPLDRGTGSEAFF	TGTGCCAGCAGACCCCTCGATCGCGGGACAGGGAGTGAAGCTTTCTTT